The clone carrying this T cell receptor beta chain was counted a single time. Its antigen remains unidentified. The TCR beta profiling, which covered VDJ combination and CDR3 sequence, was carried out using genomic DNA as the template. One entry per CDR3 protein results from TCRdb running MiXCR on the reads. Here the sample spans more than 150,000 distinct CDR3 sequences, 64% being singletons. The data stem from a study of CD8+CD57+ T cells in acquired aplastic anemia. In the study overall: Sorted CD4+ and CD8+ cells gave an average of roughly 3.2 ug of DNA.

Overall study results and limits: Patients and controls shared some 29 CD8+ CDR3 sequences, which appeared highly expressed in patients and within their immunodominant clones.

The CDR3 is 15 residues long. Germline loops: CDR1 SEHNR, CDR2 FQNEAQ (reference sequence). Trimming cost V 4 bases and J 1 base, with 14 bases left between them. The specimen was sorted CD4+, CD8+, or CD8+CD57+ T cells (not recorded which) from PBMCs. This receptor was taken from a human donor with severe aplastic anemia or a healthy control (not recorded which). The chain employs TRBV7-9 and TRBJ2-7; D is uncertain. CDR3 DNA sequence: TGTGCCAGCAGCTCCATGGTTGGGGATTCCTACGAGCAGTACTTC. Its translation is CASSSMVGDSYEQYF.